This paragraph covers one T cell receptor beta chain sequence. These data belong to a study of blood T cell repertoires in COVID-19. Study-wide context: The analysed material was cDNA or gDNA that came from T cells, B-cell-depleted T cells, or PBMCs.

Repertoires were generated with immunoSEQ multiplex PCR, while TCRdb's copy carries only in-frame clones and drops some. This table has approximately 190,000 clones, 80% to 85% appearing once. Recruits, aged about 18 to 95 years, lived in roughly 22 US areas. Within the 2 weeks before study entry, each person in the exposed group met a COVID-19 case. This clonotype originated in a woman in her 30s who had been exposed to COVID-19. The sequenced material came from PBMCs or T cells enriched from blood (not recorded which).

For the CDR3, the DNA is TGTGCCACCAGCAGAGGACCTGGGACAGGGGTAGAGACCCAGTACTTC. Amino acids: CATSRGPGTGVETQYF. This rearrangement joins TRBV15 to TRBJ2-5, with 10 positions matching TRBD1. V trimming: 1 base; J trimming: 4 bases; junction bases outside the gene matches: 6. The germline V gene has CDR1 LNHNV and CDR2 YYDKDF (reference sequence). The CDR3 extends over 16 amino acids.